This T cell receptor (beta chain) was sequenced during a study of cytomegalovirus exposure and HLA in healthy donors. Study outcomes and limitations: Being productive about 90% or about 30% of the time was typical of most TCR beta V segments in an earlier analysis.

The donors gave bone marrow, and they were healthy. Primers: 60 Vbeta forward and 13 Jbeta reverse. Sequenced by immunoSEQ multiplex PCR; TCRdb stores in-frame clones only, minus some. The sample shows some 200,000 clones, 75% to 90% of them seen only once. This clone showed up just a few times. Antigen unknown. In germline, CDR1 is MNHNY, CDR2 SVGAGI (reference sequence). Trimming removed 6 bases from V and 1 base from J; junction bases left unmatched: 6. The CDR3 contains 16 residues. Sequenced material: PBMCs. The sequence was obtained from a woman in her late teens or twenties in good health and CMV-seronegative. The genes are TRBV6-6 and TRBJ2-2, with TRBD2 identical over 9 bases. CDR3 sequence: CASSYLAGQNTGELFF. The CDR3 DNA reads as TGTGCCAGCAGCTATCTAGCGGGGCAGAACACCGGGGAGCTGTTTTTT.